What follows are 27 T cell receptor beta chains derived from one specimen sequenced in a study of T cells after yellow fever vaccination. TCRdb called the 5' RACE reads again in MiXCR, with one record for every CDR3 protein. This sample has some 560,000 distinct CDR3 sequences, with over 15% found just once. Here the sequenced sample was PBMCs, taken 15 days after the yellow fever booster vaccination. The receptor source for this set is a man aged 25-40 years who received the YFV17D yellow fever vaccine.

The V gene is TRBV25-1, the J gene TRBJ2-2, with D perhaps matching TRBD1 (5 bases). Germline V gene sequence: CDR1 MGHDK, CDR2 SYGVNS. V lost 4 bases and J 3 bases, leaving 9 bases between the germline ends. The CDR3 has 14 residues. This chain's CDR3 is CASSVQGYTGELFF. The CDR3 nucleotides are TGTGCCAGCAGTGTTCAGGGTTACACCGGGGAGCTGTTTTTT.

The DNA of the CDR3 is TGTGCCAGTGTGTCGGGGGGTTACAATGAGCAGTTCTTC. Protein sequence: CASVSGGYNEQFF. This chain links TRBV12-3 or TRBV12-4 with TRBJ2-1; 7 positions match TRBD2. V shed 9 bases, J shed 4 bases, and the junction held 6 bases outside the gene matches. This CDR3 is built from 13 residues.

The V call is TRBV12-3 or TRBV12-4, the J call TRBJ2-3; D call uncertain. There are 15 residues in the CDR3. Trimming left V 5 bases short and J 2 bases short, with 14 bases between. CDR3 DNA: TGTGCCAGCAGTCCGACCGGTCGATACACAGATACGCAGTATTTT. Translating gives CASSPTGRYTDTQYF.

In this sample, this clonotype turned up a few times. V is TRBV18 and J is TRBJ1-3; D unclear. The CDR3 runs 14 residues. Germline V CDR1 and CDR2: KGHSH, LQKENI. With 7 bases removed from V and 1 base from J, the gap between germline ends came to 11 bases. The CDR3 is CASFEGVSGNTIYF. CDR3 DNA sequence: TGTGCCAGCTTTGAAGGAGTATCTGGAAACACCATATATTTT.

At least ten counts were recorded for this clonotype. The chain employs TRBV7-2 and TRBJ2-1; possible D gene TRBD2, 6 bases. This CDR3 region has 15 residues. The V gene lost 5 bases and the J gene lost 4 bases, with 15 bases spanning the gap. Germline values: CDR1 SGHTA, CDR2 FQGNSA. CDR3 amino acids: CASSTTSTTYNEQFF. For the CDR3, the DNA is TGTGCCAGCAGCACGACTAGTACTACATACAATGAGCAGTTCTTC.

The chain has TRBV12-3 or TRBV12-4 and TRBJ2-3; either TRBD1 or TRBD2 may fit D (5 bases each). CDR3 length: 16 amino acids. V was cut by 5 bases and J by 0 bases, with 15 bases left in between. The CDR3 DNA reads as TGTGCCAGCAGTAAGATCGGGAAGGGGAGCACAGATACGCAGTATTTT. Translating gives CASSKIGKGSTDTQYF.

The chain combines TRBV12-3 or TRBV12-4 with TRBJ2-5; TRBD2 agrees at 14 bases. The CDR3 is 16 amino acids. The ends lost 6 bases at V and 4 bases at J; junction bases unmatched: 7. The CDR3 nucleotides read TGTGCCAGCAGCCCTGGACTAGCGGGAGGCGGAGAGACCCAGTACTTC. As protein: CASSPGLAGGGETQYF.

This clonotype was recorded a few times. The chain joins TRBV7-7 to TRBJ2-5; no clear D. V lost 11 bases, J lost 5 bases, and 30 bases lay in between. The CDR3 extends over 17 amino acids. The germline V gene encodes CDR1 SSHAT and CDR2 FNYEAQ (reference sequence). The CDR3 region has the DNA TGTGCCGTGCAGGATAGGGCCTACACCCCCTTTGGTGAGACCCAGTACTTC. Its translation: CAVQDRAYTPFGETQYF.

The chain has TRBV7-4 and TRBJ2-1, with 12 positions matching TRBD2. The V gene end was trimmed by 5 bases and the J gene end by 1 base; junction bases not matched to a gene: 9. Germline loops: CDR1 SGHVT, CDR2 SQSDAQ. This CDR3 spans 18 amino acids. Here the CDR3 DNA reads TGTGCCAGCAGCCCGACTAGCGGGAGTTTTCGGTCCTACAATGAGCAGTTCTTC. Translation gives CASSPTSGSFRSYNEQFF.

This clonotype has a handful of counts. The chain joins TRBV12-3 or TRBV12-4 to TRBJ2-3; TRBD2 matches 9 bases. This CDR3 region has 15 residues. The ends lost 3 bases at V and 3 bases at J; junction bases unmatched: 4. This chain's CDR3 is CASSLLAGTTDTQYF. The CDR3 DNA follows: TGTGCCAGCAGTTTGCTAGCGGGAACGACAGATACGCAGTATTTT.

The rearrangement joins TRBV24-1 to TRBJ2-7; no clear D gene. CDR3 length: 13 amino acids. The germline V and J ends were trimmed by 9 bases and 3 bases, with 14 bases remaining between them. Germline V gene sequence: CDR1 KGHDR, CDR2 SFDVKD. CDR3 nucleotide sequence: TGTGCCACCTCGGTCATTGATGGCTACGAGCAGTACTTC. The encoded protein is CATSVIDGYEQYF.

This clonotype was picked up a small number of times. This chain joins TRBV20-1 and TRBJ2-1; the match to TRBD2 covers 8 bases. Germline CDR1 and CDR2: DFQATT and SNEGSKA (reference sequence). The junction had 14 bases not matched to a gene; V was cut back by 6 bases and J by 10 bases. The CDR3 sequence is 14 residues long. The CDR3 DNA reads as TGCAGTGCAAGCTCCCCCGGGACTAGTGCGGAGCAGTTCTTC. Residues: CSASSPGTSAEQFF.

In its sample, this clonotype was seen a few times. The chain joins TRBV5-1 to TRBJ2-1, with 10 bases matching TRBD2. The trim removed 0 bases at V and 7 bases at J, leaving 4 bases unmatched. Germline V gene data show CDR1 as SGHRS and CDR2 as YFSETQ. This CDR3 region has 15 residues. The CDR3 bases are TGCGCCAGCAGCTTGGTAGCTAGCGGGGGAAATGAGCAGTTCTTC. Protein sequence: CASSLVASGGNEQFF.

The chain recombines TRBV24-1 with TRBJ2-5, with 8 bases fitting TRBD1. Trimming cost V 3 bases and J 2 bases; bases outside gene matches: 1. This CDR3 region has 14 residues. Germline V gene lookup returns CDR1 KGHDR and CDR2 SFDVKD. CDR3 DNA sequence: TGTGCCACCAGTGATCACAGGGGGCAAGAGACCCAGTACTTC. Protein product: CATSDHRGQETQYF.

V usage is TRBV10-3 and J usage is TRBJ1-6; D gene uncertain. Per germline, CDR1 ENHRY and CDR2 SYGVKD. V was shortened by 2 bases and J by 8 bases, with 16 bases between the two germline ends. There are 16 residues in the CDR3. This chain's CDR3 is CAISETGGSLDSPLHF. As DNA, the CDR3 is TGTGCCATCAGTGAGACCGGTGGGAGCTTAGATTCACCCCTCCACTTT.

The rearrangement uses TRBV20-1 and TRBJ1-5; 7 bases align to TRBD1. V lost 5 bases, J lost 1 base, and 5 bases stayed unmatched. Per the germline V gene, CDR1 is DFQATT and CDR2 is SNEGSKA (reference sequence). This CDR3 is 14 amino acids long. CDR3 DNA: TGCAGTGCTTTCCAGGGGGTGAGCAATCAGCCCCAGCATTTT. Its translation is CSAFQGVSNQPQHF.

CDR3 in DNA: TGTGCCAGCAGCCCACCCGGCGGGGGGAGCACAGATACGCAGTATTTT. As protein: CASSPPGGGSTDTQYF. This chain joins TRBV7-9 and TRBJ2-3; TRBD2 matches 8 bases. The germline V gene has CDR1 SEHNR and CDR2 FQNEAQ (reference sequence). CDR3 length equals 16 residues. The ends lost 5 bases at V and 0 bases at J; junction bases unmatched: 7.

This clonotype was observed a handful of times. The chain joins TRBV11-2 to TRBJ2-7; TRBD2 might be the D (6 bases). Germline V gene data show CDR1 as SGHAT and CDR2 as FQNNGV. The CDR3 loop spans 16 amino acids. With 2 bases removed from V and 2 bases from J, the gap between germline ends came to 16 bases. The CDR3 is CASSLSFGTFTYEQYF. CDR3 nucleotides: TGTGCCAGCAGCTTATCTTTTGGGACTTTTACCTACGAGCAGTACTTC.

The gene calls are TRBV6-5 and TRBJ2-1; tentative D call: TRBD2 (6 bases). This CDR3 has 15 amino acids. V dropped 2 bases and J dropped 7 bases, with 15 bases sitting between them. The V gene's germline CDR1 is MNHEY and CDR2 SVGAGI. In DNA form, the CDR3 reads TGTGCCAGCAGTTACCCGGGACTCGTTCGGAATGAGCAGTTCTTC. Residues: CASSYPGLVRNEQFF.

CDR3 sequence: CAIRNQGDAEAFF. The CDR3 DNA sequence: TGTGCCATCAGGAACCAGGGGGACGCTGAAGCTTTCTTT. The V call is TRBV10-3, the J call TRBJ1-1; 7 bases map to TRBD1. The CDR3 spans 13 residues. V was pared by 6 bases and J by 6 bases, with 7 bases of the junction left unmatched. Germline loops: CDR1 ENHRY, CDR2 SYGVKD.

This clonotype was counted only a few times. V usage is TRBV12-3 or TRBV12-4 and J usage is TRBJ2-7, with 10 bases identical to TRBD2. The trim removed 3 bases at V and 4 bases at J, leaving 3 bases unmatched. The length of the CDR3 is 14 residues. The CDR3 spells CASSFSGGAYEQYF. The CDR3 DNA follows: TGTGCCAGCAGTTTCAGCGGGGGGGCGTACGAGCAGTACTTC.

The table lists this clonotype with many counts. The chain recombines TRBV7-9 with TRBJ2-7; D remains unclear. Germline CDR1 reads SEHNR; CDR2 reads FQNEAQ (reference sequence). V shed 2 bases and J shed 5 bases, with 7 bases lying between them. The CDR3 is 12 amino acids. The CDR3 loop is CASSLPTHEQYF. The DNA for the CDR3 is TGTGCCAGCAGCTTACCAACTCACGAGCAGTACTTC.

The rearrangement uses TRBV12-3 or TRBV12-4 and TRBJ2-1; D unclear. The CDR3 spans 13 residues. Trimming took off 8 bases at V and 3 bases at J, with 11 bases between the two ends. Here the CDR3 DNA reads TGTGCCAGCCGCTTGGCGGTCTACAATGAGCAGTTCTTC. The encoded protein is CASRLAVYNEQFF.

The chain couples TRBV18 to TRBJ2-5, with D perhaps TRBD1 (6 bases). From germline, CDR1 is KGHSH and CDR2 LQKENI. V was trimmed by 0 bases and J by 5 bases, leaving 13 bases between them. The CDR3 contains 15 residues. The CDR3: CASSPPVGAPETQYF. The CDR3, as DNA: TGTGCCAGCTCACCACCCGTGGGGGCGCCCGAGACCCAGTACTTC.

J is TRBJ1-2 and V is TRBV20-1; weak D call: TRBD1 (5 bases). Looked up from germline, CDR1 is DFQATT and CDR2 is SNEGSKA (reference sequence). V lost 6 bases and J 7 bases, leaving 15 bases between the germline ends. CDR3 size: 12 residues. The DNA of the CDR3 is TGCAGTGCCCTAGCGGAGACAGTTGGCTACACCTTC. This sequence encodes CSALAETVGYTF.

This clonotype was observed a few times. The chain links TRBV20-1 to TRBJ2-3, with D possibly being TRBD2 (6 bases). Trimming took 1 base from V and 4 from J, leaving 15 bases between them. The CDR3 runs to 15 residues. The germline CDR1 and CDR2 sequences are DFQATT and SNEGSKA (reference sequence). CDR3 amino acids: CSARVGGIRADTQYF. CDR3 sequence (DNA): TGCAGTGCTAGAGTGGGGGGTATTAGGGCAGATACGCAGTATTTT.

At least ten counts were recorded for this clonotype. The chain uses TRBV28 and TRBJ2-7; 7 bases map to TRBD2. Germline CDR1 reads MDHEN; CDR2 reads SYDVKM. The trim removed 11 bases at V and 3 bases at J, leaving 10 bases unmatched. The CDR3 runs to 13 residues. This CDR3 reads CAVGLTPLYEQYF. CDR3 DNA: TGTGCCGTGGGACTAACCCCCCTCTACGAGCAGTACTTC.